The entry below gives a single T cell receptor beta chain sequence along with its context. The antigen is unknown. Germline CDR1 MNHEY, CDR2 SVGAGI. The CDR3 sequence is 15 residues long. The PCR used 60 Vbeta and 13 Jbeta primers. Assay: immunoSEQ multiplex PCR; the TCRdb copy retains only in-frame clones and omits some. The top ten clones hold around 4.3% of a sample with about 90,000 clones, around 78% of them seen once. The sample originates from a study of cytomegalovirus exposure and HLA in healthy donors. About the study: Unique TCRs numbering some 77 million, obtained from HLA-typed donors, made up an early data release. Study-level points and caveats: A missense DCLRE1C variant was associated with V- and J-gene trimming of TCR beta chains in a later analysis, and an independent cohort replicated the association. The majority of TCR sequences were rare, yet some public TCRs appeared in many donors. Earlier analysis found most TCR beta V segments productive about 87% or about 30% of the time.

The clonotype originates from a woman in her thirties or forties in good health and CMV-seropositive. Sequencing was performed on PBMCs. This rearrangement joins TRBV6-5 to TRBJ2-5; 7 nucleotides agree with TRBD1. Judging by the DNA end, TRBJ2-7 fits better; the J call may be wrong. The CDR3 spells CASRAGTASSYEQYF. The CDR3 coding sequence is TGTGCCAGCAGGGCCGGGACAGCAAGCTCCTACGAGCAGTACTTC.